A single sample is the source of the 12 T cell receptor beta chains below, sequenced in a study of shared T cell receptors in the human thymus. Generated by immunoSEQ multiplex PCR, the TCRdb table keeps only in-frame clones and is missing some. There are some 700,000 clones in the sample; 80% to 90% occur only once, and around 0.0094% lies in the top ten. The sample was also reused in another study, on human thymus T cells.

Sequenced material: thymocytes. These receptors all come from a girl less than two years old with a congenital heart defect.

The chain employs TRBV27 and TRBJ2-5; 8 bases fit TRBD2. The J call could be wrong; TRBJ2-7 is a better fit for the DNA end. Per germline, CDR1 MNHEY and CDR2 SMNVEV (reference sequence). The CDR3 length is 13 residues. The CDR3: CASSPGGVSEQYF. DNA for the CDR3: TGTGCCAGCAGTCCCGGGGGGGTCTCCGAGCAGTACTTC.

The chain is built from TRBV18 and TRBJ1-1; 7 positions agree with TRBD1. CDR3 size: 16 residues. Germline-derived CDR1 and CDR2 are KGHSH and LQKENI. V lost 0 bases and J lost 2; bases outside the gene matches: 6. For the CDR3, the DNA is TGTGCCAGCTCACCACCCAGGAGGGGGCTAAACACTGAAGCTTTCTTT. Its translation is CASSPPRRGLNTEAFF.

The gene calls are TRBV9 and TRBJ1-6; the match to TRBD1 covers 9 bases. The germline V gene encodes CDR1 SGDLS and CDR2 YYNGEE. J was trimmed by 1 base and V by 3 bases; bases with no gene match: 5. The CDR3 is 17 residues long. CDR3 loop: CASSGRDRASYNSPLHF. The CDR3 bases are TGTGCCAGCAGCGGGAGGGACAGGGCATCCTATAATTCACCCCTCCACTTT.

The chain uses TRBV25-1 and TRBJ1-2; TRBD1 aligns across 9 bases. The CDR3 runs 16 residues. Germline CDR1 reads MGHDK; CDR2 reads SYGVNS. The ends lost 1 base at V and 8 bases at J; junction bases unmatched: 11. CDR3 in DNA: TGTGCCAGCAGTGAATCTACGACAGGGGGGGCTGGCGGCTACACCTTC. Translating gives CASSESTTGGAGGYTF.

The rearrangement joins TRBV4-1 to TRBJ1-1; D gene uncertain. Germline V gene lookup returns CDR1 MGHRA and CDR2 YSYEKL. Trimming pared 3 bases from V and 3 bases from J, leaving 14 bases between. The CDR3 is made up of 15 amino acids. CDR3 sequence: CASSHLRVLDTEAFF. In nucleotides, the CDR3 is TGCGCCAGCAGCCATCTTCGGGTTTTGGACACTGAAGCTTTCTTT.

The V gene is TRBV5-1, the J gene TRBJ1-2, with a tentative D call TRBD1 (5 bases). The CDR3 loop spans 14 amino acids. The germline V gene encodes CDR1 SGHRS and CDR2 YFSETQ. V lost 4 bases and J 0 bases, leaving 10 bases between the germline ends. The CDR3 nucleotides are TGCGCCAGCAGCCGACAGCCTCCTAACTATGGCTACACCTTC. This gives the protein CASSRQPPNYGYTF.

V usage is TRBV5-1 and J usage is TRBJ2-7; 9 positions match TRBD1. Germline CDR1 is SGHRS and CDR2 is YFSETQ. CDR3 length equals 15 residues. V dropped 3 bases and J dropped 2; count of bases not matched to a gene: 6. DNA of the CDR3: TGCGCCAGCAGCTACCTGACAGGGGGAACCTACGAGCAGTACTTC. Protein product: CASSYLTGGTYEQYF.

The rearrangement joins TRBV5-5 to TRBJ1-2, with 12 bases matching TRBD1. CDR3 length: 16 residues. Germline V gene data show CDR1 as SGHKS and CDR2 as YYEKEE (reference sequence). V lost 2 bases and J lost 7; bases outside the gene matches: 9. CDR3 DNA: TGTGCCAGCAGCTTTTCTCCGGGACAGGGGGCGGGTGGCTACACCTTC. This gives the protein CASSFSPGQGAGGYTF.

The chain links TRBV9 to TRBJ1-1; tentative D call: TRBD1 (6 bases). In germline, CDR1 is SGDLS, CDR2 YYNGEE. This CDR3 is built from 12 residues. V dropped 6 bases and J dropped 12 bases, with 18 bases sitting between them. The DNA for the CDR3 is TGTGCCAGCATGGGGACACGGGTGATGTCTTTCTTT. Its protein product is CASMGTRVMSFF.

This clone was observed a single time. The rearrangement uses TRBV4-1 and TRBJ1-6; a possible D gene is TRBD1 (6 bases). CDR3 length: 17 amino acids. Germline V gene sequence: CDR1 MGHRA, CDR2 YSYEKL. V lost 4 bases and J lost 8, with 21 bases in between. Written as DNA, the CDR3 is TGCGCCAGCAGCCTAAGATTGGGGGGGGCAGGGGATTCACCCCTCCACTTT. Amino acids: CASSLRLGGAGDSPLHF.

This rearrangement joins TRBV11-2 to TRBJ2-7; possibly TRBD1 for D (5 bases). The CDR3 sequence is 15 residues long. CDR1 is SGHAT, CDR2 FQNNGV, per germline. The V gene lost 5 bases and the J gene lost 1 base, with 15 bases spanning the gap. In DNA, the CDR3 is TGTGCCAGCAGCCCAACGCCCAGGGCGTCCTACGAGCAGTACTTC. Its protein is CASSPTPRASYEQYF.

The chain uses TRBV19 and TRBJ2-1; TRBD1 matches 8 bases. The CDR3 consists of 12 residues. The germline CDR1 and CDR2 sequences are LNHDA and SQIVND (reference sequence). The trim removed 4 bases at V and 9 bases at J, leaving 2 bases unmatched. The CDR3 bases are TGTGCCAGTAGTAGACAGGGGACTGAGCAGTTCTTC. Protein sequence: CASSRQGTEQFF. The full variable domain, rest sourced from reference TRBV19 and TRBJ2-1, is DGGITQSPKYLFRKEGQNVTLSCEQNLNHDAMYWYRQDPGQGLRLIYYSQIVNDFQKGDIAEGYSVSREKKESFPLTVTSAQKNPTAFYLCASSRQGTEQFFGPGTRLTVL.